What follows are 20 T cell receptor beta chains derived from one specimen sequenced in a study of long-term antiretroviral therapy in people with HIV. Survey-level immunoSEQ v3.0 assays were run. The protocol was immunoSEQ multiplex PCR, while the TCRdb copy is restricted to in-frame clones and leaves out a portion. The sample holds some 35,000 clones, 83% seen once. The sequencing used unsorted PBMCs, collected 0.4 years before starting antiretroviral therapy. The receptors were gathered from a man aged 18 to 35 with HIV.

This clone came up once. The chain couples TRBV5-1 to TRBJ2-1, with unresolved D. CDR1 SGHRS and CDR2 YFSETQ come from the germline V gene. Trimming cost V 4 bases and J 4 bases, with 15 bases left between them. The CDR3 loop spans 15 amino acids. The CDR3: CASSLALSQYNEQFF. CDR3 coding DNA: TGCGCCAGCAGCCTCGCTTTGAGTCAGTACAATGAGCAGTTCTTC.

The genes are TRBV5-4 and TRBJ1-1; 10 positions match TRBD1. The CDR3 totals 17 residues. The trim removed 4 bases at V and 1 base at J, leaving 10 bases unmatched. Germline V CDR1 and CDR2: SGHNT, YYREEE (reference sequence). The CDR3 DNA reads TGTGCCAGCAGCATTGCGACAGGGGGCGCTTGGAACACTGAAGCTTTCTTT. Amino acids: CASSIATGGAWNTEAFF.

The V and J genes are TRBV7-2 and TRBJ2-7; 12 bases agree with TRBD2. The V and J ends lost 6 bases and 4 bases, in that order; junction bases with no gene match: 7. Germline V lookup: CDR1 SGHTA, CDR2 FQGNSA. This CDR3 is 15 amino acids long. The chain's CDR3 is CASRQGLAGFYEQYF. The CDR3 DNA reads as TGTGCCAGCAGACAGGGACTAGCGGGTTTTTACGAGCAGTACTTC.

The gene calls are TRBV6-5 and TRBJ2-4; 8 positions match TRBD1. CDR1 MNHEY and CDR2 SVGAGI come from the germline V gene. CDR3 length: 16 amino acids. V lost 2 bases, J lost 2 bases, and 5 bases stayed unmatched. DNA for the CDR3: TGTGCCAGCAGTTACGGCAGGGGGCTTTCCAAAAACATTCAGTACTTC. Translation: CASSYGRGLSKNIQYF.

The V and J genes are TRBV5-1 and TRBJ1-3; D is possibly TRBD1 (5 bases). The CDR3 runs 15 residues. Germline CDR1 SGHRS, CDR2 YFSETQ. The V end lost 4 bases, the J end lost 0 bases, and 11 bases lay between the germline ends. CDR3: CASSRGGPSGNTIYF. The CDR3 region has the DNA TGCGCCAGCAGCCGGGGGGGACCCTCTGGAAACACCATATATTTT.

This clone was counted a few times. This sequence joins TRBV2 and TRBJ1-2; D might be TRBD1 (6 bases). V lost 1 base and J lost 9, with 12 bases in between. CDR1 and CDR2 (germline): SNHLY, FYNNEI. The CDR3 runs 13 residues. The CDR3 bases are TGTGCCAGCAGTGAAGAGGGGGGAGCTCGCTACACCTTC. This encodes CASSEEGGARYTF.

The chain is built from TRBV11-2 and TRBJ1-5, with 8 positions matching TRBD1. CDR3 length: 14 amino acids. After removal of 3 bases from V and 6 bases from J, the junction contained 4 bases not matched to a gene. Germline V lookup: CDR1 SGHAT, CDR2 FQNNGV. The chain's CDR3 is CASSFTGGSQPQHF. The CDR3 region has the DNA TGTGCCAGCAGCTTTACAGGGGGAAGTCAGCCCCAGCATTTT. The complete variable domain, with remaining parts taken from reference TRBV11-2 and TRBJ1-5, reads EAGVAQSPRYKIIEKRQSVAFWCNPISGHATLYWYQQILGQGPKLLIQFQNNGVVDDSQLPKDRFSAERLKGVDSTLKIQPAKLEDSAVYLCASSFTGGSQPQHFGDGTRLSIL.

This rearrangement joins TRBV7-3 to TRBJ2-3, with TRBD2 matching 8 bases. CDR1 SGHTA and CDR2 FQGTGA come from the germline V gene. The junction had 2 bases not matched to a gene; V was cut back by 0 bases and J by 9 bases. The CDR3 runs 13 residues. CDR3 DNA sequence: TGTGCCAGCAGCTTAACGACTAGCGCAACGCAGTATTTT. It specifies CASSLTTSATQYF.

The chain employs TRBV9 and TRBJ1-3; maybe TRBD1 (5 bases). This CDR3 spans 12 amino acids. Trimming shortened V by 3 bases and J by 8 bases, and 9 bases separated the two germline ends. CDR1 and CDR2 from the germline V gene are SGDLS and YYNGEE. The CDR3 DNA follows: TGTGCCAGCAGCGGCAGGGAAGACACCATATATTTT. Protein sequence: CASSGREDTIYF.

The CDR3: CASSLVGRDINTIYF. The CDR3, as DNA: TGTGCCAGCAGCTTAGTAGGGCGGGACATTAACACCATATATTTT. The chain employs TRBV7-2 and TRBJ1-3; maybe TRBD1 (6 bases). The V and J ends lost 1 base and 7 bases respectively, with 14 bases between them. Germline lookup yields CDR1 SGHTA and CDR2 FQGNSA. The length of the CDR3 is 15 residues.

This clone was detected only once. The V call is TRBV19, the J call TRBJ1-1; 8 bases map to TRBD1. The CDR3 runs to 12 residues. The V gene end was trimmed by 6 bases and the J gene end by 9 bases; junction bases not matched to a gene: 6. Per germline, CDR1 LNHDA and CDR2 SQIVND (reference sequence). The CDR3 sequence is CASRPGQGKAFF. As DNA, the CDR3 is TGTGCCAGTAGACCCGGACAGGGTAAAGCTTTCTTT.

In DNA form, the CDR3 reads TGTGCCAGCAGCAATACGGGAGTGCTTGGCGAGCAGTACTTC. This sequence encodes CASSNTGVLGEQYF. V gene TRBV7-2 combines with J gene TRBJ2-7, with a possible D match to TRBD2 (6 bases). Between the trimmed V and J ends, which lost 5 bases and 6 bases, there was a span of 17 bases. Germline V lookup: CDR1 SGHTA, CDR2 FQGNSA. The CDR3 loop spans 14 amino acids.

V usage is TRBV6-1 and J usage is TRBJ2-7; TRBD2 aligns across 7 bases. CDR3 length equals 13 residues. J was trimmed by 3 bases and V by 10 bases; bases with no gene match: 9. Germline V gene sequence: CDR1 MNHNS, CDR2 SASEGT. CDR3 coding DNA: TGTGCCACCAACCGGGACTACGGCTACGAGCAGTACTTC. Protein product: CATNRDYGYEQYF.

The chain carries TRBV19 and TRBJ2-3; maybe TRBD1 (6 bases). The CDR3 has 16 amino acids. Germline CDR1 and CDR2: LNHDA and SQIVND (reference sequence). Trimming stripped 3 bases from V and 1 base from J, with 14 bases between. The CDR3 DNA reads TGTGCCAGTAGTATCTCTTACAGGGACGGCACAGATACGCAGTATTTT. Protein product: CASSISYRDGTDTQYF. The whole variable domain, filled in from reference TRBV19 and TRBJ2-3, reads DGGITQSPKYLFRKEGQNVTLSCEQNLNHDAMYWYRQDPGQGLRLIYYSQIVNDFQKGDIAEGYSVSREKKESFPLTVTSAQKNPTAFYLCASSISYRDGTDTQYFGPGTRLTVL.

The V gene is TRBV14, the J gene TRBJ2-2, with no clear D. V lost 1 base, J lost 3 bases, and 9 bases lay in between. Per germline, CDR1 SGHDN and CDR2 FVKESK. There are 15 residues in the CDR3. The CDR3 sequence: CASSQVDTYTGELFF. Written as DNA, the CDR3 is TGTGCCAGCAGCCAAGTTGATACTTACACCGGGGAGCTGTTTTTT.

This chain uses TRBV6-4 with TRBJ2-7, with D unclear. Trimming removed 2 bases from V and 3 bases from J, with 20 bases in between. Germline loops: CDR1 MRHNA, CDR2 SNTAGT. The CDR3 is 17 amino acids. As DNA, the CDR3 is TGTGCCAGCAGTGACGAAATGAAAATCCAGGAAAACTACGAGCAGTACTTC. Its protein is CASSDEMKIQENYEQYF.

This chain links TRBV7-9 with TRBJ2-7; 8 bases align to TRBD2. Germline-derived CDR1 and CDR2 are SEHNR and FQNEAQ (reference sequence). The CDR3 is 15 residues long. Trimming took 5 bases from V and 3 from J; bases not matched to a gene: 9. CDR3 nucleotides: TGTGCCAGCAGCCTCCCCCTTAGCGGGATCTACGAGCAGTACTTC. Translation: CASSLPLSGIYEQYF. Drawing the rest from reference TRBV7-9 and TRBJ2-7, the complete variable domain is DTGVSQNPRHKITKRGQNVTFRCDPISEHNRLYWYRQTLGQGPEFLTYFQNEAQLEKSRLLSDRFSAERPKGSFSTLEIQRTEQGDSAMYLCASSLPLSGIYEQYFGPGTRLTVT.

The CDR3 region has the DNA TGTGCCAGCAGCGCTCAGGGGGCTAAGGGTGGCTACACCTTC. It translates to CASSAQGAKGGYTF. The genes are TRBV7-2 and TRBJ1-2; TRBD1 matches 8 bases. CDR1 SGHTA and CDR2 FQGNSA come from the germline V gene. V dropped 5 bases and J dropped 7; count of bases not matched to a gene: 9. The CDR3 totals 14 residues.

There are a few counts of this clone. The J gene is TRBJ1-5, the V gene TRBV19; D is perhaps TRBD1 (6 bases). V was cut by 7 bases and J by 0 bases, with 16 bases left in between. Germline V lookup: CDR1 LNHDA, CDR2 SQIVND (reference sequence). The CDR3 has 16 amino acids. The CDR3: CASTQDSYYSNQPQHF. As DNA, the CDR3 is TGTGCCAGTACACAGGACAGCTATTATAGCAATCAGCCCCAGCATTTT.

This chain links TRBV27 with TRBJ1-2; possibly TRBD1 for D (6 bases). This CDR3 contains 15 residues. The germline V gene encodes CDR1 MNHEY and CDR2 SMNVEV (reference sequence). The V and J ends lost 6 bases and 6 bases respectively, with 20 bases between them. The CDR3 loop is CASRVRHGGEDGYTF. The CDR3 DNA reads TGTGCCAGCAGGGTCCGCCACGGGGGCGAGGATGGCTACACCTTC.